This T cell receptor beta chain was found in a study of OX40 agonist ivuxolimab in advanced cancers. For the study at large: From 23 to 79 years was the age range, with a mean of roughly 64 years, and about 78% were male. Partial responses were seen in three patients, one with hepatocellular carcinoma and two with cutaneous melanoma.

Samples were taken at baseline and on day 1 of cycles 4 and 7. Clones were sequenced by immunoSEQ multiplex PCR, and TCRdb holds only the in-frame ones, with some missing. The table shows fewer than 50,000 clones, with 75% to 90% occurring only once. The CDR3 length is 18 residues. V lost 3 bases and J lost 5; bases outside the gene matches: 16. Germline CDR1 reads SQVTM; CDR2 reads ANQGSEA. The TCR originated in an adult with an advanced solid tumor such as melanoma, head and neck, liver or kidney cancer. The sequencing used CD4+ or CD8+ T cells sorted from blood, collected in a trial of the OX40 agonist ivuxolimab. The rearrangement links TRBV29-1 to TRBJ2-3, with TRBD2 matching 11 bases. This CDR3 reads CSVDGTVLAGGPGDTQYF. The DNA for the CDR3 is TGCAGCGTTGATGGGACAGTATTAGCGGGGGGGCCGGGAGATACGCAGTATTTT.